Following are 9 T cell receptor beta chains from one sample sequenced in a study of blood T cell repertoires in COVID-19. Produced via immunoSEQ multiplex PCR; TCRdb's table is partial and in-frame only. The sample consists of 90,000 to 110,000 clones, around 76% of them appearing once. Sequencing was carried out using peripheral blood. The source of these receptors is a woman aged 70-85 years with acute or convalescent COVID-19.

This sequence joins TRBV7-9 and TRBJ2-1; 11 nucleotides line up with TRBD2. Germline V lookup: CDR1 SEHNR, CDR2 FQNEAQ (reference sequence). The CDR3 spans 14 residues. With 1 base clipped from V and 9 bases from J, the junction kept 2 bases outside the gene matches. The CDR3 loop reads CASSLVLAGGEQFF. The CDR3 DNA reads TGTGCCAGCAGCTTAGTCCTAGCGGGGGGTGAGCAGTTCTTC.

The genes are TRBV6-5 and TRBJ2-3, with D perhaps TRBD2 (5 bases). Trimming left V 2 bases short and J 0 bases short, with 12 bases between. There are 16 residues in the CDR3. Germline CDR1 and CDR2: MNHEY and SVGAGI. The CDR3 region has the DNA TGTGCCAGCAGTTACGGGCGGGCCACTAGCACAGATACGCAGTATTTT. This encodes CASSYGRATSTDTQYF.

The rearrangement uses TRBV19 and TRBJ2-2, with TRBD2 as a possible D gene (5 bases). Germline V gives CDR1 LNHDA, CDR2 SQIVND (reference sequence). The CDR3 length is 13 residues. With 7 bases removed from V and 6 bases from J, the gap between germline ends came to 12 bases. CDR3 region: CASTPKAAGELFF. The CDR3 DNA sequence: TGTGCCAGTACCCCTAAAGCGGCCGGGGAGCTGTTTTTT.

The chain carries TRBV5-6 and TRBJ1-2; D ambiguous. Between the trimmed V and J ends, which lost 2 bases and 4 bases, there was a span of 12 bases. The CDR3 has 14 residues. Germline CDR1 reads SGHDT; CDR2 reads YYEEEE. The CDR3 DNA is TGTGCCAGCAGCTTATCGGGAATAACCTATGGCTACACCTTC. Its translation: CASSLSGITYGYTF.

The rearrangement links TRBV2 to TRBJ1-5, with 8 bases that match TRBD1. Germline assignment: CDR1 SNHLY and CDR2 FYNNEI. V was pared by 7 bases and J by 3 bases, with 11 bases of the junction left unmatched. CDR3 length equals 16 residues. CDR3 in amino acids: CASIEGTGGYNQPQHF. The CDR3 region has the DNA TGTGCCAGCATCGAGGGAACAGGGGGTTACAATCAGCCCCAGCATTTT.

The J gene is TRBJ2-3, the V gene TRBV5-8; 13 bases match TRBD2. The CDR3 extends over 16 amino acids. The trim removed 7 bases at V and 2 bases at J, leaving 7 bases unmatched. Germline CDR1 and CDR2: SGHTS and YDEGEE. The CDR3 DNA follows: TGTGCCAGCCGACGGGGACTAGCGGGACCCACAGATACGCAGTATTTT. Translated, it gives CASRRGLAGPTDTQYF.

The chain joins TRBV5-4 to TRBJ1-2; the D is unclear. Germline lookup yields CDR1 SGHNT and CDR2 YYREEE (reference sequence). Trimming took off 0 bases at V and 3 bases at J, with 6 bases between the two ends. The CDR3 spans 13 residues. The CDR3 nucleotides are TGTGCCAGCAGCTTGGCAGGTCACTATGGCTACACCTTC. It yields the protein CASSLAGHYGYTF.

This clone has a single count. The rearrangement joins TRBV30 to TRBJ1-6; D call uncertain. V lost 2 bases, J lost 4 bases, and 9 bases lay in between. The CDR3 runs to 14 residues. The germline V gene encodes CDR1 GTSNPN and CDR2 SVGIG (reference sequence). CDR3 loop: CAWSPPGYNSPLHF. The CDR3 DNA sequence: TGTGCCTGGAGTCCCCCAGGTTATAATTCACCCCTCCACTTT.

Comments on this clone: At one end the junction does not follow the germline gene, possibly because of a read error. The chain couples TRBV7-9 to TRBJ2-1, with D tentatively TRBD2 (6 bases). This CDR3 has 14 amino acids. The germline V gene has CDR1 SEHNR and CDR2 FQNEAQ (reference sequence). CDR3 protein: CASSLATLVNEQFF. CDR3 in DNA: TGTGCCAGCAGCCTAGCGACTCTAGTGAATGAGCAGTTCTTC.